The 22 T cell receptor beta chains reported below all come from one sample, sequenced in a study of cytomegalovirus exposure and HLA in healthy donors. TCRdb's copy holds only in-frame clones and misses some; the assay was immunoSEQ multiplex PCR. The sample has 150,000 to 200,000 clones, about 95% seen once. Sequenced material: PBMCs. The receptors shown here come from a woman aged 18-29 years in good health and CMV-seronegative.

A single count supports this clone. In nucleotides, the CDR3 is TGTGCCAGCAGCTTAGTTGGGAGGTCCTATAATTCACCCCTCCACTTT. It codes for CASSLVGRSYNSPLHF. The V call is TRBV11-2, the J call TRBJ1-6; no reliable D call. Germline loops: CDR1 SGHAT, CDR2 FQNNGV. The CDR3 is made up of 16 amino acids. The V gene lost 1 base and the J gene lost 1 base, with 8 bases spanning the gap.

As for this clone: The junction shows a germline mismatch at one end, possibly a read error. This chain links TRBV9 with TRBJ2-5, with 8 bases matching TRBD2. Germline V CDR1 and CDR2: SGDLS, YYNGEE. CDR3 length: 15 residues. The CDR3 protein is CANSVAGGAGETQYF. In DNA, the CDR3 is TGTGCCAACAGCGTAGCCGGGGGGGCCGGGGAGACCCAGTACTTC.

This CDR3 reads CASSLSRVGSYEQYF. The CDR3 region has the DNA TGTGCCAGCAGCCTAAGTCGTGTCGGCTCCTACGAGCAGTACTTC. This sequence joins TRBV7-2 and TRBJ2-7; D unresolved. V dropped 5 bases and J dropped 0 bases, with 14 bases sitting between them. In germline, CDR1 is SGHTA, CDR2 FQGNSA. The CDR3 sequence is 15 residues long.

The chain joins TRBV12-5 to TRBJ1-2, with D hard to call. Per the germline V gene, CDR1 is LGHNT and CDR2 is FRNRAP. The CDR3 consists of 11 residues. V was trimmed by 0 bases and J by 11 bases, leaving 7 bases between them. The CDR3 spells CASGLVGVYTF. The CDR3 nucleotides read TGTGCTAGTGGTTTGGTTGGAGTATACACCTTC. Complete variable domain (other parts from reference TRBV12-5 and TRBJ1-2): DARVTQTPRHKVTEMGQEVTMRCQPILGHNTVFWYRQTMMQGLELLAYFRNRAPLDDSGMPKDRFSAEMPDATLATLKIQPSEPRDSAVYFCASGLVGVYTFGSGTRLTVV.

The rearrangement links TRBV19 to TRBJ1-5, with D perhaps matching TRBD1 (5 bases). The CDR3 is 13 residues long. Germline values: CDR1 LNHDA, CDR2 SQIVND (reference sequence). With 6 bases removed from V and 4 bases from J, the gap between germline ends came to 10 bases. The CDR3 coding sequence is TGTGCCAGTAGGGGGCACGGGAATCAGCCCCAGCATTTT. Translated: CASRGHGNQPQHF.

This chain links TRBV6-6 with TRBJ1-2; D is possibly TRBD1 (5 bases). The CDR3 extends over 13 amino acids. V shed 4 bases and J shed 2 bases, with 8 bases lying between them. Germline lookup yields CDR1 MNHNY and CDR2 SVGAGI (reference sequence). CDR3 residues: CASSSQGNYGYTF. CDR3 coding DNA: TGTGCCAGCAGTTCCCAGGGCAACTATGGCTACACCTTC.

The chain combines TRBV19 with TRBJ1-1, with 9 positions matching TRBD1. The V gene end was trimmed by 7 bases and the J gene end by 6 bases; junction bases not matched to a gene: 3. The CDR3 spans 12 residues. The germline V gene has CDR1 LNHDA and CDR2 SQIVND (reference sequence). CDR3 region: CASTNRGPEAFF. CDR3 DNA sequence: TGTGCCAGTACCAACAGGGGGCCTGAAGCTTTCTTT.

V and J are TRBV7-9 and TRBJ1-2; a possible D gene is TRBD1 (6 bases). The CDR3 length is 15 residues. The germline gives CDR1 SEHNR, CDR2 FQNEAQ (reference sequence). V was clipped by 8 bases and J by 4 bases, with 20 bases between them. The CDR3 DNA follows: TGTGCCAGCCAAGTATACCAGGGGTCTGGCTATGGCTACACCTTC. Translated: CASQVYQGSGYGYTF.

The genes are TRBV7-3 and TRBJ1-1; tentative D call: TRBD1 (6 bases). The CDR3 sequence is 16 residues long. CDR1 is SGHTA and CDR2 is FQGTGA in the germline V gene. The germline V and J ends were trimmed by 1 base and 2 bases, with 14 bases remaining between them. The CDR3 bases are TGTGCCAGCAGCTTAATGGGGGCAGGAGTAAACACTGAAGCTTTCTTT. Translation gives CASSLMGAGVNTEAFF.

Here the CDR3 DNA reads TGCGCCAGCAGCTTAAGTCCAGGGCCCGGGGAGCTGTTTTTT. Its translation: CASSLSPGPGELFF. V and J are TRBV4-3 and TRBJ2-2; possibly TRBD1 for D (5 bases). The V gene's germline CDR1 is LGHNA and CDR2 YSLEER. The length of the CDR3 is 14 residues. The germline V and J ends were trimmed by 5 bases and 6 bases, with 13 bases remaining between them.

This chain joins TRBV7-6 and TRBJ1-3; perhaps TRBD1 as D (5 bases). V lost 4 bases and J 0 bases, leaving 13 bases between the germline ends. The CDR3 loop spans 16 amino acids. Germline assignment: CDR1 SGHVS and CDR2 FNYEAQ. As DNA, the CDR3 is TGTGCCAGCAGCTCTCGACAGCCTAACTCTGGAAACACCATATATTTT. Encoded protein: CASSSRQPNSGNTIYF.

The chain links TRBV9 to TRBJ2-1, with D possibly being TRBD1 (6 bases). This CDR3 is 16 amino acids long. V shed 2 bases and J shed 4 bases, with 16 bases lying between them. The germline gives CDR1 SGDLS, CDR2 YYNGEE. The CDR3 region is CASSVDPRTDYNEQFF. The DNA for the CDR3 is TGTGCCAGCAGCGTCGACCCTCGGACAGATTACAATGAGCAGTTCTTC.

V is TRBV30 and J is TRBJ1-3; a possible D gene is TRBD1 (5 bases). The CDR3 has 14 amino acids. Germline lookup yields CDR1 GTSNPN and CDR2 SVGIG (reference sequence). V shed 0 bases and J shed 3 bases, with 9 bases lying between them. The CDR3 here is CAWSVGRGGNTIYF. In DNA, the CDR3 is TGTGCCTGGAGTGTGGGGCGCGGTGGAAACACCATATATTTT.

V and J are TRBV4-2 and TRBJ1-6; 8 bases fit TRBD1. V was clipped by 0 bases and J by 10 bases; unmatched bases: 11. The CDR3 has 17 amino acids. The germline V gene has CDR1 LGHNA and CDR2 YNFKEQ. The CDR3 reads CASSQDWGTGGGSPLHF. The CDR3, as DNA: TGTGCCAGCAGCCAAGATTGGGGCACAGGGGGGGGCTCACCCCTCCACTTT.

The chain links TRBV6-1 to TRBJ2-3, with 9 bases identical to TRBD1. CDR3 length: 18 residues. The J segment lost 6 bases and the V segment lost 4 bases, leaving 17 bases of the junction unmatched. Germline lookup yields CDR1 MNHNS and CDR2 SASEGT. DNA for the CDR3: TGTGCCAGCAGTGGAATAGGAAACCGGGACAGGGTGTCGGATACGCAGTATTTT. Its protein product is CASSGIGNRDRVSDTQYF.

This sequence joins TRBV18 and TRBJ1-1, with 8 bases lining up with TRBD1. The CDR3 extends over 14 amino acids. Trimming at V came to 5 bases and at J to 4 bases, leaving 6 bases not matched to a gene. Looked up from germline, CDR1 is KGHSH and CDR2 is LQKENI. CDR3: CASSERQGFTEAFF. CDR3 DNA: TGTGCCAGCTCAGAGAGACAGGGGTTCACTGAAGCTTTCTTT.

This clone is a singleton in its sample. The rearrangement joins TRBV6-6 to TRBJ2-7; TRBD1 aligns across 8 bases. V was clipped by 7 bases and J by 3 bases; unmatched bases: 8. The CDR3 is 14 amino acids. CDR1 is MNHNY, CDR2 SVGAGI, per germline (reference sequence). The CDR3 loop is CASNPEDRVYEQYF. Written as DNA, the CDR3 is TGTGCCAGCAATCCTGAGGACAGGGTCTACGAGCAGTACTTC.

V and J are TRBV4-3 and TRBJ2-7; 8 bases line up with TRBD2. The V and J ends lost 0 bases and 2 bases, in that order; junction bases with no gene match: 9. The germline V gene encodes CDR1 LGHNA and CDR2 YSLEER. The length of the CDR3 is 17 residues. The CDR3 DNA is TGCGCCAGCAGCCAAGATCTTAGTCTAGCGGGCGCCTACGAGCAGTACTTC. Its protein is CASSQDLSLAGAYEQYF.

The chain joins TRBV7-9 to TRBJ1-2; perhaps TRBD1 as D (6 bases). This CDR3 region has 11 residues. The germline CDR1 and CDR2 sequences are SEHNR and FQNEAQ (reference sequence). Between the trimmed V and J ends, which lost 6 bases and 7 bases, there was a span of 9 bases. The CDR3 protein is CASSPGVGYTF. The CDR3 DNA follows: TGTGCCAGCAGTCCAGGGGTTGGCTACACCTTC.

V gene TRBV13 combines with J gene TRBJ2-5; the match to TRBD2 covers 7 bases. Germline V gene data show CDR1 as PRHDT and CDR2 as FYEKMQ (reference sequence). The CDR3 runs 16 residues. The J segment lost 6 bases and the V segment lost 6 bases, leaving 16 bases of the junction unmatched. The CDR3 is CASSLAASRLLKTQYF. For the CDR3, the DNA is TGTGCCAGCAGTCTAGCGGCTAGCCGGTTGCTCAAGACCCAGTACTTC.

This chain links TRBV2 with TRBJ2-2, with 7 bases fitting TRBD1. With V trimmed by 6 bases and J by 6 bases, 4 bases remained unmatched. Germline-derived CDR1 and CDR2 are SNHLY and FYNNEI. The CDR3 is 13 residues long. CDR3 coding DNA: TGTGCCAGCAGGGTGGGACAGCCCGGGGAGCTGTTTTTT. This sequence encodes CASRVGQPGELFF.

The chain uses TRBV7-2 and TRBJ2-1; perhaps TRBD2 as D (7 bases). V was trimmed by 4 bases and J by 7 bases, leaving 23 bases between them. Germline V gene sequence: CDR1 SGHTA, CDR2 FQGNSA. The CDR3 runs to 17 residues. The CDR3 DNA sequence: TGTGCCAGCAGCTCCGACCCCGCGGGGGCCCTTTTGAATGAGCAGTTCTTC. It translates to CASSSDPAGALLNEQFF. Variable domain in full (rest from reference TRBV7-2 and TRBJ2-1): GAGVSQSPSNKVTEKGKDVELRCDPISGHTALYWYRQSLGQGLEFLIYFQGNSAPDKSGLPSDRFSAERTGGSVSTLTIQRTQQEDSAVYLCASSSDPAGALLNEQFFGPGTRLTVL.